The 25 T cell receptor beta chains listed next were all sequenced from one sample in a study of shared clonotypes between healthy human individuals. Naive CD8 cells were CD45RO-negative, positively selected for CCR7, excluding terminally differentiated effector memory CD45RA+ cells. Libraries were prepared by immunoSEQ multiplex PCR; TCRdb keeps only in-frame clonotypes and omits some of them. The repertoire holds about 820,000 clones, with 80% to 95% as singletons. The sample consisted of naive CD8+ T cells sorted from blood. Every receptor here comes from a man under 40 in good health.

This clone was found once. One end of the junction is discordant with germline, which a read error may explain. CDR3 in DNA: TGTGCTAGCAGTCAGGACCTCAGCTACGAGCAGTACTTC. Translated: CASSQDLSYEQYF. The chain is built from TRBV7-7 and TRBJ2-7, with D unclear. The length of the CDR3 is 13 residues. CDR1 and CDR2 (germline): SSHAT, FNYEAQ (reference sequence).

The genes are TRBV2 and TRBJ2-2; TRBD2 agrees at 12 bases. Trimming took 8 bases from V and 4 from J; bases not matched to a gene: 8. CDR3 length: 16 amino acids. Germline CDR1 reads SNHLY; CDR2 reads FYNNEI. In DNA, the CDR3 is TGTGCCAGCGTAGCGCTAGCGGGAGGGACCACCGGGGAGCTGTTTTTT. Encoded protein: CASVALAGGTTGELFF.

The genes are TRBV7-9 and TRBJ2-2, with D unresolved. Trimming shortened V by 7 bases and J by 6 bases, and 9 bases separated the two germline ends. CDR1 is SEHNR, CDR2 FQNEAQ, per germline (reference sequence). The CDR3 covers 12 residues. CDR3 residues: CASTSVAGELFF. In DNA form, the CDR3 reads TGTGCCAGCACGAGTGTGGCCGGGGAGCTGTTTTTT.

The rearrangement joins TRBV28 to TRBJ2-2, with 16 nucleotides matching TRBD2. CDR3 length equals 21 residues. Trimming removed 4 bases from V and 2 bases from J; junction bases left unmatched: 13. Germline CDR1 and CDR2: MDHEN and SYDVKM. This CDR3 is CASSSTGLAGGPRENTGELFF. The CDR3 nucleotides read TGTGCCAGCAGTTCCACGGGACTAGCGGGAGGGCCTAGAGAAAACACCGGGGAGCTGTTTTTT.

The chain employs TRBV7-9 and TRBJ2-3, with TRBD1 as a possible D gene (5 bases). This CDR3 is built from 17 residues. V was cut by 2 bases and J by 2 bases, with 17 bases left in between. From germline, CDR1 is SEHNR and CDR2 FQNEAQ (reference sequence). This CDR3 is CASSLPNVDRSTDTQYF. CDR3 in DNA: TGTGCCAGCAGCTTACCCAACGTCGACAGATCCACAGATACGCAGTATTTT.

The CDR3 sequence is CASSPGQDFSNQPQHF. In DNA form, the CDR3 reads TGCGCCAGCAGCCCGGGACAAGATTTTAGCAATCAGCCCCAGCATTTT. This chain links TRBV5-1 with TRBJ1-5, with a tentative D call TRBD1 (6 bases). The CDR3 has 16 amino acids. V was clipped by 4 bases and J by 0 bases, with 14 bases between them. The V gene's germline CDR1 is SGHRS and CDR2 YFSETQ.

In its sample, this clone was seen once. J is TRBJ1-3 and V is TRBV5-6; 8 bases align to TRBD1. J gave up 3 bases and V 2 bases, and 4 bases lay outside the gene matches. This CDR3 is built from 15 residues. From germline, CDR1 is SGHDT and CDR2 YYEEEE. CDR3 region: CASSFQGAFGNTIYF. Written as DNA, the CDR3 is TGTGCCAGCAGCTTCCAGGGGGCCTTTGGAAACACCATATATTTT.

The rearrangement uses TRBV27 and TRBJ1-1; weak D call: TRBD1 (6 bases). Per the germline V gene, CDR1 is MNHEY and CDR2 is SMNVEV (reference sequence). This CDR3 is built from 15 residues. V lost 0 bases and J lost 3, with 11 bases in between. CDR3 protein: CASSLSGGGDTEAFF. The CDR3 DNA reads as TGTGCCAGCAGTTTATCAGGAGGGGGGGACACTGAAGCTTTCTTT.

V usage is TRBV6-1 and J usage is TRBJ2-1; 9 bases match TRBD2. J lost 10 bases, V lost 6 bases, and 13 bases had no gene match. The CDR3 totals 15 residues. From germline, CDR1 is MNHNS and CDR2 SASEGT. The CDR3 reads CASRPLAGGPKEQFF. CDR3 sequence (DNA): TGTGCCAGCAGGCCCTTGGCGGGAGGGCCGAAGGAGCAGTTCTTC.

As concerns this clone: Other DNA variants within this sample encode the same CDR3. The rearrangement uses TRBV7-3 and TRBJ2-3, with 13 nucleotides matching TRBD2. Trimming took 5 bases from V and 4 from J; bases not matched to a gene: 3. Germline CDR1 SGHTA, CDR2 FQGTGA. CDR3 size: 15 residues. The CDR3 DNA sequence: TGTGCCAGCAGCCTACTAGCGGGAGGGGCAGATACGCAGTATTTT. This gives the protein CASSLLAGGADTQYF.

The V and J genes are TRBV5-1 and TRBJ2-1; 8 bases are a match to TRBD2. The CDR3 totals 15 residues. CDR1 and CDR2 from the germline V gene are SGHRS and YFSETQ. The V gene end was trimmed by 3 bases and the J gene end by 7 bases; junction bases not matched to a gene: 9. The CDR3 sequence is CASSSGGTSPNEQFF. In DNA, the CDR3 is TGCGCCAGCAGCTCTGGGGGGACTAGTCCTAATGAGCAGTTCTTC.

The chain has TRBV2 and TRBJ2-7; 11 bases map to TRBD1. CDR1 and CDR2 (germline): SNHLY, FYNNEI. Germline trimming cut 8 bases from V and 3 bases from J; bases unmatched to any gene: 6. This CDR3 has 14 amino acids. The CDR3 protein is CASWAGTGGYEQYF. The CDR3 nucleotides are TGTGCCAGCTGGGCTGGGACAGGGGGCTACGAGCAGTACTTC.

The chain employs TRBV4-1 and TRBJ2-7; 13 bases fit TRBD2. This CDR3 contains 14 residues. Per germline, CDR1 MGHRA and CDR2 YSYEKL. Trimming took 3 bases from V and 9 from J; bases not matched to a gene: 5. CDR3 region: CASSQELAGGVQYF. CDR3 in DNA: TGCGCCAGCAGCCAGGAACTAGCGGGAGGGGTGCAGTACTTC.

Remarks on this clone: One end of the junction is discordant with germline, which a read error may explain. The chain carries TRBV7-9 and TRBJ1-1; 7 nucleotides align to TRBD1. There are 12 residues in the CDR3. Germline CDR1 reads SEHNR; CDR2 reads FQNEAQ (reference sequence). The CDR3 loop is CASRGQNPEAFF. The CDR3 DNA reads as TGTGCCAGCAGGGGACAGAACCCTGAAGCTTTCTTT.

The chain couples TRBV27 to TRBJ2-1, with a possible D match to TRBD2 (5 bases). The V end lost 6 bases, the J end lost 9 bases, and 12 bases lay between the germline ends. The CDR3 is 12 residues long. Germline assignment: CDR1 MNHEY and CDR2 SMNVEV (reference sequence). CDR3 in DNA: TGTGCCAGCAGCCCTAGCTTGGGTGAGCAGTTCTTC. Residues: CASSPSLGEQFF.

V gene TRBV7-2 combines with J gene TRBJ2-1; possible D gene TRBD2, 6 bases. V gave up 5 bases and J gave up 7 bases, with 12 bases separating them. The CDR3 sequence is 13 residues long. Germline CDR1 and CDR2: SGHTA and FQGNSA. The CDR3 coding sequence is TGTGCCAGCAGCACATGGACTACAAATGAGCAGTTCTTC. This codes for CASSTWTTNEQFF.

The V gene is TRBV4-3, the J gene TRBJ2-7; D is perhaps TRBD1 or TRBD2 (5 bases each). Germline V gene sequence: CDR1 LGHNA, CDR2 YSLEER. The CDR3 sequence is 16 residues long. V was clipped by 1 base and J by 0 bases, with 13 bases between them. The CDR3 region is CASSQARGTSSYEQYF. In DNA, the CDR3 is TGCGCCAGCAGCCAAGCCCGGGGCACGAGCTCCTACGAGCAGTACTTC.

The chain joins TRBV27 to TRBJ2-7; D remains ambiguous. Looked up from germline, CDR1 is MNHEY and CDR2 is SMNVEV (reference sequence). The length of the CDR3 is 13 residues. V shed 3 bases and J shed 2 bases, with 8 bases lying between them. The chain's CDR3 is CASSFNRPYEQYF. The CDR3 coding sequence is TGTGCCAGCAGTTTTAACAGACCCTACGAGCAGTACTTC.

This chain links TRBV7-9 with TRBJ1-3; D remains ambiguous. This CDR3 is built from 14 residues. CDR1 is SEHNR, CDR2 FQNEAQ, per germline (reference sequence). Trimming shortened V by 5 bases and J by 4 bases, and 12 bases separated the two germline ends. The CDR3 DNA follows: TGTGCCAGCAGCCCTTCGAGGTTGGGAAACACCATATATTTT. The encoded protein is CASSPSRLGNTIYF. Full variable domain (remainder filled in from reference TRBV7-9 and TRBJ1-3): DTGVSQNPRHKITKRGQNVTFRCDPISEHNRLYWYRQTLGQGPEFLTYFQNEAQLEKSRLLSDRFSAERPKGSFSTLEIQRTEQGDSAMYLCASSPSRLGNTIYFGEGSWLTVV.

The chain employs TRBV30 and TRBJ2-7, with 8 bases fitting TRBD1. Germline-derived CDR1 and CDR2 are GTSNPN and SVGIG (reference sequence). This CDR3 has 18 residues. V trimming: 3 bases; J trimming: 3 bases; junction bases outside the gene matches: 19. The CDR3 sequence is CAWSDRGPPTKPSYEQYF. CDR3 nucleotides: TGTGCCTGGAGCGACAGGGGCCCCCCAACCAAACCGAGCTACGAGCAGTACTTC.

The rearrangement links TRBV28 to TRBJ2-7; D is possibly TRBD1 or TRBD2 (7 bases each). Trimming shortened V by 6 bases and J by 4 bases, and 19 bases separated the two germline ends. This CDR3 is 15 amino acids long. Looked up from germline, CDR1 is MDHEN and CDR2 is SYDVKM. CDR3 protein: CASSPRGGALYEQYF. The CDR3 DNA reads TGTGCCAGCAGCCCCAGGGGGGGAGCGCTATACGAGCAGTACTTC.

The chain links TRBV29-1 to TRBJ2-1; a weak D match, TRBD1 (5 bases). The CDR3 has 15 residues. CDR1 is SQVTM and CDR2 is ANQGSEA in the germline V gene. The V gene lost 1 base and the J gene lost 0 bases, with 10 bases spanning the gap. In DNA, the CDR3 is TGCAGCGTTGAAGCGACAGCCAGCTCCTACAATGAGCAGTTCTTC. Translating gives CSVEATASSYNEQFF.

The CDR3 loop is CASRAGVAYNEQFF. The CDR3 nucleotides read TGTGCCAGCCGCGCCGGGGTAGCCTACAATGAGCAGTTCTTC. This chain uses TRBV27 with TRBJ2-1, with D maybe TRBD2 (5 bases). The CDR3 totals 14 residues. Per germline, CDR1 MNHEY and CDR2 SMNVEV (reference sequence). V lost 8 bases and J 2 bases, leaving 13 bases between the germline ends.

The rearrangement links TRBV19 to TRBJ2-7; D is unclear. Germline values: CDR1 LNHDA, CDR2 SQIVND (reference sequence). The germline V and J ends were trimmed by 4 bases and 6 bases, with 13 bases remaining between them. The CDR3 consists of 13 residues. CDR3 sequence reads: CASSTDGWGEQYF. In nucleotides, the CDR3 is TGTGCCAGTAGTACAGACGGGTGGGGCGAGCAGTACTTC.

The genes are TRBV27 and TRBJ2-3; unclear D gene. This CDR3 has 12 amino acids. Trimming cost V 8 bases and J 1 base, with 7 bases left between them. CDR1 MNHEY and CDR2 SMNVEV come from the germline V gene (reference sequence). DNA of the CDR3: TGTGCCAGCCGTAAGGGCACAGATACGCAGTATTTT. This codes for CASRKGTDTQYF.